This T cell receptor beta chain was found in a study of chemoradiotherapy in HPV16-positive cancers. At the level of the study: Functional T-cell assays on a couple of HPV16-positive patients' cells defined candidate HPV-specific clones and common TCR motifs.

Comments on this clone: The antigen is unknown.

The table came from immunoSEQ multiplex PCR; TCRdb's copy has only in-frame clones and leaves some out. The sample lists tens of thousands of clones; approximately 90% were seen once. Broader study findings: During treatment, candidate HPV-specific clones and E7-related motifs expanded in tumor. Better recurrence-free survival went with HPV-responsive T-cell expansion in HPV16-positive patients.

Repertoires were sampled repeatedly during chemoradiotherapy. The sequence was obtained from a human donor with HPV-associated anogenital cancer. Sample: blood, taken from a patient who underwent chemoradiotherapy.

The CDR3: CASTLGAGLNYGYTF. CDR3 DNA: TGTGCCAGCACCCTCGGAGCGGGGTTGAACTATGGCTACACCTTC. The J gene is TRBJ1-2, the V gene TRBV28; D call uncertain. There are 15 residues in the CDR3. CDR1 and CDR2 from the germline V gene are MDHEN and SYDVKM. The V gene lost 7 bases and the J gene lost 2 bases, with 17 bases spanning the gap.